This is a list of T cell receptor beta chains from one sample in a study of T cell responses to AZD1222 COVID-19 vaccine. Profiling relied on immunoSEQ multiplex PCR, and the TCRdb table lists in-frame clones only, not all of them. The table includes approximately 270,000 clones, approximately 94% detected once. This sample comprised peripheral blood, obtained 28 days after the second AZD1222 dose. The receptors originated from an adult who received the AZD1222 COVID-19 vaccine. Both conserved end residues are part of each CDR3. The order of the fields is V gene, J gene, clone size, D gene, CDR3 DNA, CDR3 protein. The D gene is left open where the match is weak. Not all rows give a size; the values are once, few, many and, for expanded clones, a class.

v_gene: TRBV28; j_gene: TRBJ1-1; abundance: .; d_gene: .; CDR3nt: TGTGCCAGCACCCCAGAGGATAGGACTGAAGCTTTCTTT; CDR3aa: CASTPEDRTEAFF
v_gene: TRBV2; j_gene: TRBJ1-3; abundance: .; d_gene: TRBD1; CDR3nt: TGTGCCAGCAGTGGGGAACCACCGGGACAGGGTTTTGGAAACACCATATATTTT; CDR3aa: CASSGEPPGQGFGNTIYF
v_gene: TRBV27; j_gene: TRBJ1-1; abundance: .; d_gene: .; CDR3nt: TGTGCCAGCAGCCGGGTGGTCGGACCAAACACTGAAGCTTTCTTT; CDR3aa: CASSRVVGPNTEAFF
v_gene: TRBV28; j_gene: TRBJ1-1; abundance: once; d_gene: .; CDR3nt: TGTGCCAGCGCAGGGGCCGCGGGGGCTGAAGCTTTCTTT; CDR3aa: CASAGAAGAEAFF
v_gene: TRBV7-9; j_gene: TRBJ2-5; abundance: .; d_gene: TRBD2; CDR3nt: TGTGCCAGCAGCTTAGGATTTCGCCGGGGGGAGGGAGAGACCCAGTACTTC; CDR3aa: CASSLGFRRGEGETQYF
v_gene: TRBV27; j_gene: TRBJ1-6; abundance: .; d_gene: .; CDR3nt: TGTGCCAGCAGTGGCGCCGGGACCCTTTATAATTCACCCCTCCACTTT; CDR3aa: CASSGAGTLYNSPLHF
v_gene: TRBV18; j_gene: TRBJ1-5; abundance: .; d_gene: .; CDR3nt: TGTGCCAGCTCAGAGGCAGGGGACCAGCCCCAGCATTTT; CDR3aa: CASSEAGDQPQHF
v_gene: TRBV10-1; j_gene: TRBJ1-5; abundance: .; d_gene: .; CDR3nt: TGCGCCAGCAGCTTTAGCAATCAGCCCCAGCATTTT; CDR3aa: CASSFSNQPQHF
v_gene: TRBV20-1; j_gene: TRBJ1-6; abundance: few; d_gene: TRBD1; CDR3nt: TGCAGTGCTAGTGACACGAGACAGGGGAATAATTCACCCCTCCACTTT; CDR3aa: CSASDTRQGNNSPLHF
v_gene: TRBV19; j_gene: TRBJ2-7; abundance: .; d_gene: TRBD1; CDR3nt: TGTGCCAGTAAAAGGGACAGGACCTCCGCCTACGAGCAGTACTTC; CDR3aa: CASKRDRTSAYEQYF
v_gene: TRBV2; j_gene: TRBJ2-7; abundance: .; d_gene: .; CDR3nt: TGTGCCAGCAGTGAAGCTGGGCAGGGTGTCCACGAGCAGTACTTC; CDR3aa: CASSEAGQGVHEQYF